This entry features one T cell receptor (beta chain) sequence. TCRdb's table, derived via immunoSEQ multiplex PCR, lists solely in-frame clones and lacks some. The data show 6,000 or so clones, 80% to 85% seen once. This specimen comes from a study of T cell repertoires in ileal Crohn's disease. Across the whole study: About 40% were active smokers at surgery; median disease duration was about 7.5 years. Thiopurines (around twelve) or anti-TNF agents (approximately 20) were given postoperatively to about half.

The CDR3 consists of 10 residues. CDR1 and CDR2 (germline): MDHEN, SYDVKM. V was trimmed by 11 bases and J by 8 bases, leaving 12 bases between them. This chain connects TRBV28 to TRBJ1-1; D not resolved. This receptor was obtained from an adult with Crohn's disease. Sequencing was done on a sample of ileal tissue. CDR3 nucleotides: TGTGCCGCAACCGGTCCAGAAGCTTTCTTT. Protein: CAATGPEAFF.